This TCR beta chain comes out of a study of blood T cell repertoires in COVID-19 (dated by TCRdb to about 2020). Describing the broader study: Samples from collaborators originated in the United States, Italy and Spain and spanned both the acute and convalescent phases of COVID-19. The prospective study material was composed of cDNA or gDNA derived from T cells, B-cell-depleted T cells, or PBMCs. Deeply sampled blood TCRbeta repertoires from subjects exposed to, actively infected with, or recovered from COVID-19 were included in the dataset. The repertoires were released in a freely available public database intended as a resource for research on the immune response to SARS-CoV-2. The samples were drawn from the first 160 participants of the ongoing ImmuneRACE study and from 1,254 subjects provided by 6 global collaborators. The sample metadata nearly always contained a de-identified subject ID, COVID-19 status, age in years and sex. HLA class I and class II types, where available, came from metadata supplied by the sample provider rather than from assay-based typing.

V and J lose 1 base and 1 base, and a span of 13 bases separates them. From the germline V gene, CDR1 is SGDLS and CDR2 is YYNGEE. Measured from the cysteine to the phenylalanine, the CDR3 is 16 residues long. Left in the record is the CDR3 DNA by itself, 48 bases read in frame from the first base. Whole blood was collected in K2EDTA tubes by collaborating institutions according to the institutions' own protocols. For TCRbeta analysis, collaborators shipped samples as frozen whole blood, isolated PBMCs, or DNA extracted from either of those sample types. This clone was observed a single time. Its antigen is not yet known. No base quality information exists; no much larger clone differs at one position. TCRbeta CDR3 regions were amplified from genomic DNA using the immunoSEQ Assay, a bias-controlled multiplex PCR. The study's own analysis went as follows. The number of nucleated cells in each sample was estimated by amplification of reference gene primers within the assay. To quantify the absolute abundance of each unique TCRbeta CDR3 rearrangement, sequence reads were collapsed and filtered. For each sample, productive Simpson clonality was calculated as the square root of Simpson's diversity index across productive rearrangements. TCRdb obtained this table from immuneACCESS and retained in-frame rearrangements with V and J assigned. These tables miss some clones; where compared with another copy, unresolved V genes account for less than half of the shortfall, and the remainder is unexplained. That table is the source of V, J and clone size, and D and trimming were worked out from the DNA. Within this sample are 150,000 to 200,000 clones, with 81% of them counted one time only. The top ten clonotypes cover around 9.9% of the sample.

What the research found in general, with its limitations: How much clinical and demographic metadata was included differed by source and by participant, and the metadata was provided uncurated.

The receptor was isolated from a human donor in a cohort sampled during active COVID-19. This sequence uses TRBV9 and TRBJ2-3; possibly the D gene is TRBD1, per 5 matching bases. Sequenced: peripheral blood. The nucleotide sequence reads TGTGCCAGCAGCGTAAGGGGTGTAGGGGGCACAGATACGCAGTATTTT. Translated, it reads CASSVRGVGGTDTQYF.